The following is a T cell receptor (beta chain) sequence with its context. Antigen specificity is unknown. Only in-frame clones appear in the TCRdb table, and some are missing; sequencing was by immunoSEQ multiplex PCR. Counted here are under 400,000 clones, around 90% occurring once; the ten biggest clones make up roughly 0.96%. The sample is drawn from a study of cytomegalovirus exposure and HLA in healthy donors. Broader study findings: The tendency of first-cohort TCR clusters to co-occur in the 130 or so validation repertoires was identified by a subsequent analysis.

Trimming removed 3 bases at V and 10 bases at J, with 16 bases between. The CDR3 spans 14 residues. Germline CDR1 and CDR2: SGHDT and YYEEEE. The chain couples TRBV5-6 to TRBJ1-4; D not resolved. The TCR was taken from a man under 40 in good health and CMV-seronegative. The sequenced material came from PBMCs. CDR3 DNA: TGTGCCAGCAGCTCGAACGACCAGTCGGGAAAACTGTTTTTT. It codes for CASSSNDQSGKLFF.